The next 4 T cell receptor beta chains were all read from a single sample in a study of metastatic and nonmetastatic thyroid tumors (TCRdb year 2020). The library came from PCR. Sequencing took place on an Illumina HiSeq 4000. TCRdb reworked the public reads: Q25 trimming with fastp, MiXCR clone assembly, productive beta chains retained. For this sample the table gives tens of thousands of clones, of which approximately 13% were detected only once. The top ten clones comprise 4.5% to 6% of the sample. None of the patients had been given any treatment before thyroid surgery. Sequencing used blood. Receptors originate from a female donor with papillary thyroid cancer or a benign thyroid nodule (not recorded which). Some clones in this sample may be carry-over from other donors' samples.

The chain has TRBV15 and TRBJ1-5; the D gene is possibly TRBD1 (6 bases). The CDR3 consists of 14 residues. CDR1 and CDR2 (germline): LNHNV, YYDKDF (reference sequence). V was shortened by 4 bases and J by 4 bases, with 11 bases between the two germline ends. The CDR3 protein is CATSTGDRNQPQHF. The CDR3 coding sequence is TGTGCCACCAGCACCGGTGACAGGAATCAGCCCCAGCATTTT.

In its sample, this clone was seen many times. V gene TRBV27 combines with J gene TRBJ2-7; TRBD1 might be the D (6 bases). CDR3 size: 16 residues. CDR1 and CDR2 (germline): MNHEY, SMNVEV (reference sequence). V shed 1 base and J shed 4 bases, with 17 bases lying between them. The CDR3 sequence is CASSLLGPTGGYEQYF. CDR3 DNA: TGTGCCAGCAGTTTATTGGGCCCGACAGGTGGGTACGAGCAGTACTTC.

This clone was detected ten times or more. The chain employs TRBV7-9 and TRBJ2-5, with no clear D. Trimming took 4 bases from V and 0 from J, leaving 15 bases between them. CDR1 SEHNR and CDR2 FQNEAQ come from the germline V gene (reference sequence). The CDR3 spans 16 residues. DNA for the CDR3: TGTGCCAGCAGCTCGGACCCTTCAGCGTACCAAGAGACCCAGTACTTC. This codes for CASSSDPSAYQETQYF.

This chain connects TRBV11-2 to TRBJ2-1; 7 bases align to TRBD2. The CDR3 has 15 amino acids. Germline loops: CDR1 SGHAT, CDR2 FQNNGV. V dropped 11 bases and J dropped 0; count of bases not matched to a gene: 10. The CDR3 sequence is CAVPSGGSSYNEQFF. CDR3 nucleotides: TGTGCCGTCCCAAGCGGCGGGAGCTCCTACAATGAGCAGTTCTTC.